This TCR beta chain emerged from a study of blood T cell repertoires in COVID-19. For the study at large: In each case, the material was cDNA or gDNA derived from T cells, B-cell-depleted T cells, or PBMCs.

In the original analysis: Nucleated cell number was recorded as an estimate derived from reference gene primer amplification. Some clones are missing from TCRdb's copy, which holds only in-frame ones; the method was immunoSEQ multiplex PCR. The V and J calls and clone size come from that table; D and trimming were worked out from the DNA. The sample has approximately 300,000 clones, 80% to 90% seen once. Donors were grouped by their self-reported clinical history. Looked up from germline, CDR1 is SGDLS and CDR2 is YYNGEE. Trimming removed 4 bases at V and 1 base at J, with 15 bases between. The CDR3 runs to 16 residues.

The TCR originated in a woman younger than 30 who had recovered from COVID-19. The sequencing input was PBMCs or T cells enriched from blood (not recorded which). The chain links TRBV9 to TRBJ2-1, with D maybe TRBD2 (5 bases). This CDR3 is CASSPKERSSYNEQFF. The CDR3 bases are TGTGCCAGCAGCCCCAAGGAGCGGTCATCCTACAATGAGCAGTTCTTC.